The 27 T cell receptor beta chains presented below share a single source sample, sequenced in a study of shared clonotypes between healthy human individuals. The repertoire was sequenced with immunoSEQ multiplex PCR; TCRdb's copy has only in-frame clones and lacks some. The sample includes about 2.4 million clones, 80% to 95% of them seen just once. The sequencing sample was made of naive CD4+ T cells from PBMCs. As for subset: CD45RA+ positively selected. Receptors were obtained from a man between 18 and 29 years old in good health. Some clones in this sample may be carry-over from other donors' samples.

The chain has TRBV29-1 and TRBJ1-6, with a tentative D call TRBD1 (5 bases). From germline, CDR1 is SQVTM and CDR2 ANQGSEA. With 1 base removed from V and 6 bases from J, the gap between germline ends came to 19 bases. The CDR3 is 17 amino acids. The CDR3 DNA sequence: TGCAGCGTTGAAGCAGGGAACGGGGGTAAAGGTAATTCACCCCTCCACTTT. This gives the protein CSVEAGNGGKGNSPLHF.

The chain joins TRBV4-3 to TRBJ1-6, with TRBD1 identical over 7 bases. V shed 1 base, J shed 7 bases, and the junction held 4 bases outside the gene matches. Germline-derived CDR1 and CDR2 are LGHNA and YSLEER. CDR3 length: 15 residues. The CDR3 nucleotides read TGCGCCAGCAGCCAAGTCAGACAGGGAAATTCACCCCTCCACTTT. Its protein is CASSQVRQGNSPLHF.

V gene TRBV28 combines with J gene TRBJ1-5; D gene ambiguous. Germline CDR1 MDHEN, CDR2 SYDVKM. The CDR3 has 14 residues. The V and J ends lost 5 bases and 4 bases respectively, with 12 bases between them. The CDR3 DNA reads TGTGCCAGCAGTCCATCGAGCCAAAATCAGCCCCAGCATTTT. It codes for CASSPSSQNQPQHF.

The CDR3 coding sequence is TGTGCCAGCAGCACCCCCGCGTCGGGTGTCGGGGAGCTGTTTTTT. It translates to CASSTPASGVGELFF. The V call is TRBV21-1, the J call TRBJ2-2; TRBD2 is the table's D call and was not checked against the DNA. TRBV21-1 is a known pseudogene. This CDR3 contains 15 residues.

On this clone: This sample also contains other DNA sequences that code for the same CDR3. CDR3 in DNA: TGCAGTGCCCTCTACAATGAGCAGTTCTTC. It codes for CSALYNEQFF. The chain combines TRBV20-1 with TRBJ2-1; the D is unclear. CDR3 length: 10 amino acids. The germline V gene has CDR1 DFQATT and CDR2 SNEGSKA (reference sequence). V lost 6 bases to trimming and J lost 3 bases, with 3 bases between them.

The rearrangement uses TRBV7-2 and TRBJ2-5; 10 positions match TRBD2. This CDR3 has 16 amino acids. Germline values: CDR1 SGHTA, CDR2 FQGNSA. Trimming at V came to 2 bases and at J to 7 bases, leaving 10 bases not matched to a gene. CDR3 DNA: TGTGCCAGCAGCTTAATTAGTCTAGCGGGAGATAGGACCCAGTACTTC. It yields the protein CASSLISLAGDRTQYF.

CDR3 sequence: CASKAPTYEQYF. CDR3 DNA: TGTGCCAGCAAGGCACCAACCTACGAGCAGTACTTC. The chain has TRBV6-6 and TRBJ2-7; D ambiguous. V lost 7 bases and J lost 2, with 9 bases in between. Germline V CDR1 and CDR2: MNHNY, SVGAGI (reference sequence). This CDR3 spans 12 amino acids.

This clone was seen just once. The CDR3 coding sequence is TGCGCCAGCACCCTCGGGACAGGGGGCACTTTGAGCTCCTACGAGCAGTACTTC. Its translation is CASTLGTGGTLSSYEQYF. V is TRBV5-1 and J is TRBJ2-7; 12 bases agree with TRBD1. CDR3 length: 18 amino acids. Germline values: CDR1 SGHRS, CDR2 YFSETQ. J was trimmed by 0 bases and V by 6 bases; bases with no gene match: 13.

V is TRBV4-3 and J is TRBJ1-2, with TRBD1 as a possible D gene (5 bases). Germline values: CDR1 LGHNA, CDR2 YSLEER. The V end lost 4 bases, the J end lost 4 bases, and 19 bases lay between the germline ends. The CDR3 has 16 amino acids. CDR3 sequence: CASSPLALGEPYGYTF. CDR3 sequence (DNA): TGCGCCAGCAGCCCATTGGCCCTGGGGGAACCCTATGGCTACACCTTC.

A remark on this clone: Other DNA sequences within the sample encode an identical CDR3. The chain uses TRBV11-2 and TRBJ2-7, with TRBD2 as a possible D gene (5 bases). The CDR3 runs 13 residues. V gave up 0 bases and J gave up 6 bases, with 9 bases separating them. Germline V gene lookup returns CDR1 SGHAT and CDR2 FQNNGV. The chain's CDR3 is CASSLDRGGEQYF. DNA for the CDR3: TGTGCCAGCAGCTTAGATCGGGGTGGCGAGCAGTACTTC.

The chain has TRBV6-1 and TRBJ2-5; 10 bases match TRBD1. Germline assignment: CDR1 MNHNS and CDR2 SASEGT. The CDR3 has 15 amino acids. Trimming at V came to 6 bases and at J to 4 bases, leaving 8 bases not matched to a gene. The CDR3 here is CASSSTGGAGETQYF. The CDR3 bases are TGTGCCAGCAGCTCGACAGGGGGCGCTGGAGAGACCCAGTACTTC.

The CDR3 region has the DNA TGTGCCAGCAGCCCCGGGACTAGCGCGTACAATGAGCAGTTCTTC. The encoded protein is CASSPGTSAYNEQFF. The rearrangement uses TRBV7-3 and TRBJ2-1, with 10 nucleotides matching TRBD2. J lost 4 bases, V lost 5 bases, and 5 bases had no gene match. CDR1 SGHTA and CDR2 FQGTGA come from the germline V gene. CDR3 length equals 15 residues.

On this clone: Other DNA variants within this sample encode the same CDR3. The chain combines TRBV18 with TRBJ2-3; a weak D match, TRBD2 (5 bases). CDR1 and CDR2 (germline): KGHSH, LQKENI. The ends were cut back, 3 bases at V and 6 bases at J, with 10 bases in the middle. CDR3 length: 13 residues. The CDR3 loop is CASSPRRADTQYF. CDR3 bases: TGTGCCAGCTCACCGAGGCGGGCCGATACGCAGTATTTT.

The rearrangement joins TRBV9 to TRBJ1-6; D gene unclear. CDR1 and CDR2 (germline): SGDLS, YYNGEE. CDR3 length: 15 residues. Trimming removed 3 bases from V and 7 bases from J, with 14 bases in between. CDR3 sequence reads: CASSDSWTGNSPLHF. In DNA form, the CDR3 reads TGTGCCAGCAGCGACTCCTGGACGGGGAATTCACCCCTCCACTTT. Filled out from reference TRBV9 and TRBJ1-6, the complete variable domain reads DSGVTQTPKHLITATGQRVTLRCSPRSGDLSVYWYQQSLDQGLQFLIQYYNGEERAKGNILERFSAQQFPDLHSELNLSSLELGDSALYFCASSDSWTGNSPLHFGNGTRLTVT.

V gene TRBV7-9 combines with J gene TRBJ2-7; 8 nucleotides align to TRBD2. Trimming cost V 3 bases and J 7 bases; bases outside gene matches: 20. Germline V gene lookup returns CDR1 SEHNR and CDR2 FQNEAQ (reference sequence). The CDR3 spans 18 residues. The CDR3 loop reads CASSFTSGGPASLAEQYF. DNA for the CDR3: TGTGCCAGCAGCTTCACATCGGGGGGGCCTGCATCCCTTGCGGAGCAGTACTTC.

This clone is a singleton in its sample. The chain carries TRBV7-9 and TRBJ1-4; TRBD1 is a possible D gene (5 bases). The V end was cut by 1 base, the J end by 7 bases, with 16 bases between. The CDR3 is 16 residues long. The V gene's germline CDR1 is SEHNR and CDR2 FQNEAQ (reference sequence). CDR3 region: CASSLGLGEYSEKLFF. As DNA, the CDR3 is TGTGCCAGCAGCTTAGGTCTGGGGGAGTATAGTGAAAAACTGTTTTTT. Complete variable domain (other parts from reference TRBV7-9 and TRBJ1-4): DTGVSQNPRHKITKRGQNVTFRCDPISEHNRLYWYRQTLGQGPEFLTYFQNEAQLEKSRLLSDRFSAERPKGSFSTLEIQRTEQGDSAMYLCASSLGLGEYSEKLFFGSGTQLSVL.

The DNA for the CDR3 is TGCGCCAGCAGCCCGGACCGGACCCAGTACTTC. As protein: CASSPDRTQYF. The genes are TRBV5-1 and TRBJ2-5; no reliable D call. V was trimmed by 4 bases and J by 7 bases, leaving 8 bases between them. Germline values: CDR1 SGHRS, CDR2 YFSETQ. The CDR3 is 11 amino acids.

V and J are TRBV7-2 and TRBJ2-2; D unclear. The CDR3 loop spans 13 amino acids. V gave up 1 base and J gave up 8 bases, with 8 bases separating them. Germline CDR1 SGHTA, CDR2 FQGNSA. The CDR3 region is CASSLERRGELFF. In nucleotides, the CDR3 is TGTGCCAGCAGCTTAGAACGAAGGGGGGAGCTGTTTTTT.

V usage is TRBV6-5 and J usage is TRBJ2-5; no clear D gene. CDR3 length equals 14 residues. Deletions cut 2 bases from V and 6 bases from J, with 13 bases between. Germline V gives CDR1 MNHEY, CDR2 SVGAGI. This CDR3 is CASSYGVQGKTQYF. In DNA form, the CDR3 reads TGTGCCAGCAGTTACGGGGTCCAAGGGAAGACCCAGTACTTC.

The chain combines TRBV29-1 with TRBJ1-2; D may be TRBD1 (5 bases). V was trimmed by 2 bases and J by 7 bases, leaving 11 bases between them. Germline V gene data show CDR1 as SQVTM and CDR2 as ANQGSEA. The CDR3 is 12 residues long. The CDR3 nucleotides are TGCAGCGTTGAAAAACAGGCACCTGGCTACACCTTC. This encodes CSVEKQAPGYTF.

This chain joins TRBV28 and TRBJ2-7; no firm D call. The V end was cut by 3 bases, the J end by 3 bases, with 12 bases between. Germline values: CDR1 MDHEN, CDR2 SYDVKM. This CDR3 is built from 14 residues. The CDR3 bases are TGTGCCAGCAGTTTCCGGTCAGGTGTCTACGAGCAGTACTTC. Translation gives CASSFRSGVYEQYF. The full variable domain, completed using reference TRBV28 and TRBJ2-7, is DVKVTQSSRYLVKRTGEKVFLECVQDMDHENMFWYRQDPGLGLRLIYFSYDVKMKEKGDIPEGYSVSREKKERFSLILESASTNQTSMYLCASSFRSGVYEQYFGPGTRLTVT.

The J gene is TRBJ1-1, the V gene TRBV5-1; 12 bases align to TRBD1. This CDR3 region has 14 residues. With 9 bases clipped from V and 4 bases from J, the junction kept 7 bases outside the gene matches. Germline V gene sequence: CDR1 SGHRS, CDR2 YFSETQ. CDR3 sequence reads: CATSGQGAGTEAFF. The CDR3, as DNA: TGCGCCACCTCGGGACAGGGGGCCGGCACTGAAGCTTTCTTT.

The rearrangement joins TRBV5-4 to TRBJ2-5; TRBD2 matches at 12 bases. With 1 base clipped from V and 5 bases from J, the junction kept 3 bases outside the gene matches. CDR1 is SGHNT, CDR2 YYREEE, per germline (reference sequence). The CDR3 runs 15 residues. CDR3 in amino acids: CASSLPSGRVETQYF. The CDR3 bases are TGTGCCAGCAGCTTGCCTAGCGGGAGGGTGGAGACCCAGTACTTC.

The J gene is TRBJ1-1, the V gene TRBV7-2; D is unresolved. Germline V lookup: CDR1 SGHTA, CDR2 FQGNSA. The CDR3 has 14 amino acids. Between the trimmed V and J ends, which lost 3 bases and 2 bases, there was a span of 10 bases. The CDR3 nucleotides are TGTGCCAGCAGCTTTGGTCCCCTCAACACTGAAGCTTTCTTT. It is translated as CASSFGPLNTEAFF.

This sequence joins TRBV19 and TRBJ2-5; TRBD1 is a possible D gene (6 bases). The V and J ends lost 10 bases and 4 bases respectively, with 22 bases between them. This CDR3 is built from 15 residues. Germline V gives CDR1 LNHDA, CDR2 SQIVND (reference sequence). CDR3 protein: CATTPRGRDVETQYF. In nucleotides, the CDR3 is TGTGCCACCACCCCCAGGGGCAGGGATGTAGAGACCCAGTACTTC.

The chain carries TRBV6-5 and TRBJ2-5, with 10 bases matching TRBD1. Unmatched junction bases numbered 7, after V lost 10 bases and J lost 5 bases. This CDR3 region has 13 residues. The germline gives CDR1 MNHEY, CDR2 SVGAGI. The CDR3 nucleotides read TGTGCCACACAACGACAGGGGGCTGAGACCCAGTACTTC. Protein sequence: CATQRQGAETQYF.

This clone came up once. The chain couples TRBV2 to TRBJ2-2; 7 bases align to TRBD1. This CDR3 has 16 amino acids. Germline V gene sequence: CDR1 SNHLY, CDR2 FYNNEI. The V gene end was trimmed by 5 bases and the J gene end by 1 base; junction bases not matched to a gene: 7. The CDR3 sequence is CASSLRGQENTGELFF. CDR3 sequence (DNA): TGTGCCAGCAGTCTGAGAGGACAGGAGAACACCGGGGAGCTGTTTTTT.